This T cell receptor (beta chain) stems from a study of blood T cells in healthy people across ages. CDR3 length: 12 residues. The V gene lost 8 bases and the J gene lost 1 base, with 9 bases spanning the gap. CDR1 SEHNR and CDR2 FQNEAQ come from the germline V gene (reference sequence). On this clonotype: Antigen: not known.

Study results and limitations: Diversity estimates from one million T cells were considered underestimates. Relative to aged donors, long-lived donors carried more naive CD4+ cells and displayed higher diversity.

A second PCR, run for roughly 7 to 12 cycles, used a sample-barcoded 5' primer plus a J-beta primer mix. Each cDNA molecule received a tag from a template-switch adaptor that had 12 random nucleotides. TCRdb recomputed calls from the 5' RACE reads with MiXCR, one row per CDR3 protein. The table shows 790,000 or so distinct CDR3 sequences, with about 47% occurring only once. The TCR sequence derives from a man older than 75 in good health. This chain joins TRBV7-9 and TRBJ2-7; D gene unclear. The sequenced material came from blood. CDR3 DNA: TGTGCCAGCGCCTCCGAGTCCTACGAGCAGTACTTC. This translates into CASASESYEQYF.